This T cell receptor beta chain was sequenced for a study of Graves' ophthalmopathy and Graves' hyperthyroidism. Trimming removed 0 bases at V and 0 bases at J, with 9 bases between. Germline CDR1 reads SGHAT; CDR2 reads FQNNGV. The CDR3 consists of 15 residues. Using RNA transcripts, the TCR beta CDR3 regions were amplified. First-round RT-PCR relied on HTBI primers, and a second-round multiplex PCR came next. TCRdb re-called the multiplex PCR reads with MiXCR, one entry per CDR3 protein. The data contain 400,000 to 500,000 distinct CDR3 sequences, around 20% of them singletons. Hyperthyroidism is called stable when no ophthalmopathy develops within 18 months of follow-up. Newly diagnosed hyperthyroidism donors, aged 18 to 65, duration under 2 months. This clonotype appeared many times.

The sequenced sample was peripheral blood. This chain joins TRBV11-2 and TRBJ2-7; D is undetermined. The clonotype originates from a woman younger than 30 with stable Graves' hyperthyroidism. CDR3: CASSLDRWSSYEQYF. The DNA of the CDR3 is TGTGCCAGCAGCTTAGATCGGTGGAGCTCCTACGAGCAGTACTTC. Full variable domain (remainder filled in from reference TRBV11-2 and TRBJ2-7): EAGVAQSPRYKIIEKRQSVAFWCNPISGHATLYWYQQILGQGPKLLIQFQNNGVVDDSQLPKDRFSAERLKGVDSTLKIQPAKLEDSAVYLCASSLDRWSSYEQYFGPGTRLTVT.